One and the same sample provided the 13 T cell receptor beta chains below, sequenced in a study of blood T cell repertoires in COVID-19. Assay: immunoSEQ multiplex PCR; the TCRdb copy retains only in-frame clones and omits some. The repertoire consists of approximately 140,000 clones, with around 89% occurring once and the leading ten covering roughly 18%. Source material: peripheral blood. These receptors all come from a man between 45 and 60 years old with active or convalescent COVID-19.

The chain couples TRBV20-1 to TRBJ1-1; D unclear. The CDR3 covers 14 residues. The germline V and J ends were trimmed by 3 bases and 3 bases, with 14 bases remaining between them. Germline values: CDR1 DFQATT, CDR2 SNEGSKA (reference sequence). In nucleotides, the CDR3 is TGCAGTGCTAGTCCCATCCGGGGAGACACTGAAGCTTTCTTT. Translating gives CSASPIRGDTEAFF.

The chain employs TRBV19 and TRBJ2-7, with TRBD2 matching 11 bases. The germline V gene has CDR1 LNHDA and CDR2 SQIVND (reference sequence). The CDR3 totals 16 residues. J gave up 5 bases and V 5 bases, and 11 bases lay outside the gene matches. Written as DNA, the CDR3 is TGTGCCAGTAGTGACCTTAGCGGGAGGGGTGTCCACGAGCAGTACTTC. Protein product: CASSDLSGRGVHEQYF.

The chain recombines TRBV2 with TRBJ2-2; 7 bases match TRBD1. The CDR3 spans 15 residues. Germline loops: CDR1 SNHLY, CDR2 FYNNEI. With V trimmed by 7 bases and J by 2 bases, 7 bases remained unmatched. In DNA, the CDR3 is TGTGCCAGCACAATGGACAGGACTAACACCGGGGAGCTGTTTTTT. Translated: CASTMDRTNTGELFF.

This sequence joins TRBV5-4 and TRBJ2-5, with 9 positions matching TRBD2. CDR1 and CDR2 from the germline V gene are SGHNT and YYREEE (reference sequence). The junction had 9 bases not matched to a gene; V was cut back by 3 bases and J by 3 bases. The CDR3 has 16 residues. CDR3 sequence (DNA): TGTGCCAGCAGCTCCCCAGGGCGGGGGGGTAAAGAGACCCAGTACTTC. Its translation is CASSSPGRGGKETQYF. The whole variable domain, remainder taken from reference TRBV5-4 and TRBJ2-5, is ETGVTQSPTHLIKTRGQQVTLRCSSQSGHNTVSWYQQALGQGPQFIFQYYREEENGRGNFPPRFSGLQFPNYSSELNVNALELDDSALYLCASSSPGRGGKETQYFGPGTRLLVL.

This chain connects TRBV30 to TRBJ2-7, with TRBD1 as a possible D gene (6 bases). Germline V CDR1 and CDR2: GTSNPN, SVGIG (reference sequence). There are 16 residues in the CDR3. V lost 0 bases, J lost 3 bases, and 18 bases lay in between. As DNA, the CDR3 is TGTGCCTGGAGTGTACCCCCTCCAGGGGCCCTCTACGAGCAGTACTTC. Translation: CAWSVPPPGALYEQYF.

This clone showed up just once. The chain employs TRBV30 and TRBJ2-3; TRBD2 aligns across 10 bases. The J segment lost 4 bases and the V segment lost 5 bases, leaving 6 bases of the junction unmatched. CDR3 size: 14 residues. CDR1 is GTSNPN and CDR2 is SVGIG in the germline V gene (reference sequence). This CDR3 is CAWELAGRADTQYF. CDR3 bases: TGTGCCTGGGAACTAGCGGGAAGGGCAGATACGCAGTATTTT. The variable domain in full, completed from reference TRBV30 and TRBJ2-3, reads SQTIHQWPATLVQPVGSPLSLECTVEGTSNPNLYWYRQAAGRGLQLLFYSVGIGQISSEVPQNLSASRPQDRQFILSSKKLLLSDSGFYLCAWELAGRADTQYFGPGTRLTVL.

This clone was picked up one time. The rearrangement joins TRBV19 to TRBJ2-3, with TRBD1 matching over 8 bases. The CDR3 totals 14 residues. The ends lost 4 bases at V and 8 bases at J; junction bases unmatched: 8. Germline assignment: CDR1 LNHDA and CDR2 SQIVND (reference sequence). DNA for the CDR3: TGTGCCAGTAGTACCCCGGGACAGGATCCTACGCAGTATTTT. It yields the protein CASSTPGQDPTQYF.

This clone has just one count. This chain joins TRBV30 and TRBJ1-6; D gene unclear. In germline, CDR1 is GTSNPN, CDR2 SVGIG (reference sequence). The CDR3 totals 14 residues. V was pared by 1 base and J by 8 bases, with 12 bases between. Written as DNA, the CDR3 is TGTGCCTGGAGTGGCGACCCTCGGGATTCACCCCTCCACTTT. Its translation is CAWSGDPRDSPLHF.

V and J are TRBV6-4 and TRBJ1-1, with TRBD1 matching over 11 bases. Germline-derived CDR1 and CDR2 are MRHNA and SNTAGT. V lost 6 bases, J lost 5 bases, and 11 bases stayed unmatched. The CDR3 has 16 residues. CDR3 in DNA: TGTGCCAGCAGAGGCTTGGGACAGGGGGGTGTGACTGAAGCTTTCTTT. It encodes CASRGLGQGGVTEAFF.

Here the CDR3 reads CASSDSPSGNTEAFF. The CDR3 DNA follows: TGTGCCAGCAGTGACTCTCCTTCAGGGAACACTGAAGCTTTCTTT. V and J are TRBV6-4 and TRBJ1-1; D gene unclear. Germline CDR1 and CDR2: MRHNA and SNTAGT. V gave up 0 bases and J gave up 1 base, with 9 bases separating them. The CDR3 consists of 15 residues.

The V and J genes are TRBV5-1 and TRBJ2-1; D call uncertain. CDR1 and CDR2 (germline): SGHRS, YFSETQ. This CDR3 is 14 amino acids long. V lost 1 base and J lost 8, with 13 bases in between. The CDR3: CASSLRSLLHEQFF. DNA for the CDR3: TGCGCCAGCAGCTTGAGGAGTCTACTTCATGAGCAGTTCTTC.

The V and J genes are TRBV28 and TRBJ1-4, with D unclear. The germline V gene encodes CDR1 MDHEN and CDR2 SYDVKM. This CDR3 has 13 residues. V was shortened by 6 bases and J by 5 bases, with 10 bases between the two germline ends. The CDR3 bases are TGTGCCAGCAGCCCCGACGGGAATGAAAAACTGTTTTTT. This codes for CASSPDGNEKLFF.

This clone occurred once. The chain uses TRBV28 and TRBJ2-7, with 7 bases identical to TRBD1. The germline CDR1 and CDR2 sequences are MDHEN and SYDVKM. The CDR3 is 14 amino acids. Trimming at V came to 2 bases and at J to 5 bases, leaving 6 bases not matched to a gene. DNA of the CDR3: TGTGCCAGCAGTTTAACAGGGGAAAACGACGAGCAGTACTTC. This sequence encodes CASSLTGENDEQYF.